Listed here is a single T cell receptor beta chain. Its antigen is undetermined. Sequence at one end of the junction differs from germline and may be a read error. This record comes from a study of shared clonotypes between healthy human individuals. As for the study in general: Per donor, three plates held CD4 naive cells, three held CD4 memory, two held CD8 naive and one held CD8 memory. Study-level findings and limits: Around 4.7% was the fraction of naive CD4 clonotypes found shared across a few donors. Despite large depth, sorted-subset datasets appeared incompletely sequenced.

CDR1 SGHAT and CDR2 FQDESV come from the germline V gene (reference sequence). CDR3 length: 16 amino acids. Investigators spread the genomic DNA of each subset evenly over several immunoSEQ plates. Sequencing was performed with immunoSEQ multiplex PCR; in TCRdb, only in-frame clones are kept and a portion is missing. The profile shows over a million clones, just under 99% of them singletons. The receptor comes from a man aged 25 to 45 in good health. Material: naive CD4+ T cells sorted from blood. Stated subset: CD45RA+ positively selected. The chain recombines TRBV11-1 with TRBJ2-1, with TRBD2 identical over 12 bases. CDR3: CASSLRLAGDNNEQFF. CDR3 sequence (DNA): TGCGCCAGCAGCTTAAGACTAGCGGGGGACAACAATGAGCAGTTCTTC.